This T cell receptor beta chain was found in a study of blood T cell repertoires in COVID-19. The table came from immunoSEQ multiplex PCR; TCRdb's copy has only in-frame clones and leaves some out. This sample has some 120,000 clones, with roughly 89% found just once. Trimming stripped 3 bases from V and 2 bases from J, with 10 bases between. This CDR3 region has 14 residues. Germline CDR1 ENHRY, CDR2 SYGVKD. This chain connects TRBV10-3 to TRBJ1-2; possibly TRBD1 for D (6 bases). This TCR was sampled from a human donor with acute or convalescent COVID-19. The donor label of this sample is uncertain. The sample consisted of peripheral blood. The CDR3 DNA reads TGTGCCATCAGTGACTCAGGGGAAAACTATGGCTACACCTTC. Protein product: CAISDSGENYGYTF.